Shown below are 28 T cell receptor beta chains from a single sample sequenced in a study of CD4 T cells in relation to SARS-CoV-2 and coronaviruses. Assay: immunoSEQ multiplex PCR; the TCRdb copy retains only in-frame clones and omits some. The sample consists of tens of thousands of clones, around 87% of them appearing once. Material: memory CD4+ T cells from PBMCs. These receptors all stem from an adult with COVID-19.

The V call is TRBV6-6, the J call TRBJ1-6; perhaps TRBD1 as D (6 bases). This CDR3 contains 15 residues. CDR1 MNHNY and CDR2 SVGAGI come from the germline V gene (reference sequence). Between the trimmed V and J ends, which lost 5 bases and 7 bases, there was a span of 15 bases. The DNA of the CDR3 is TGTGCCAGCAGTCCCCGGAGGGGGGACAATTCACCCCTCCACTTT. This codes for CASSPRRGDNSPLHF.

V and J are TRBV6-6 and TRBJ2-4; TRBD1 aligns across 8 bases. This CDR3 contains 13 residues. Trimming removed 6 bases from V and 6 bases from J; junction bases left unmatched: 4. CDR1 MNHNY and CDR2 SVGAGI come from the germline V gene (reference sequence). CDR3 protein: CASRDRGRNIQYF. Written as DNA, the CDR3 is TGTGCCAGCAGAGACAGGGGAAGAAACATTCAGTACTTC.

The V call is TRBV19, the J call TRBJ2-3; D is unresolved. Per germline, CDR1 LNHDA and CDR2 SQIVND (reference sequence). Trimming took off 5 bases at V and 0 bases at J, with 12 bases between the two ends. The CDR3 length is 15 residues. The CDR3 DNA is TGTGCCAGTAGTGACAAGCAGCGTAGCACAGATACGCAGTATTTT. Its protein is CASSDKQRSTDTQYF.

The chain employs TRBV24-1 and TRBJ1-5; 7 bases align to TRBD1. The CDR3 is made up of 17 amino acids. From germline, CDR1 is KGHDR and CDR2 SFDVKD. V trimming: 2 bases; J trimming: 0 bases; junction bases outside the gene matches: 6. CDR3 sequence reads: CATSDSSRGDSNQPQHF. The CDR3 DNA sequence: TGTGCCACCAGTGATTCGTCCAGGGGGGATAGCAATCAGCCCCAGCATTTT.

The CDR3 here is CASSVVGAGGNTIYF. Here the CDR3 DNA reads TGTGCCAGCAGCGTAGTTGGCGCAGGCGGAAACACCATATATTTT. This chain links TRBV9 with TRBJ1-3, with D uncertain. This CDR3 region has 15 residues. Germline CDR1 reads SGDLS; CDR2 reads YYNGEE. V lost 0 bases, J lost 4 bases, and 11 bases lay in between.

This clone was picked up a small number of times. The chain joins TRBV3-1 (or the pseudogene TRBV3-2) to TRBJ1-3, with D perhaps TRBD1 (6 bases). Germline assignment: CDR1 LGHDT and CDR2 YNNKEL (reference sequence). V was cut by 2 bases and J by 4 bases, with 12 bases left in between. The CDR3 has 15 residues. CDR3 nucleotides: TGTGCCAGCAGCCAACCACAGGGATTCGGAAACACCATATATTTT. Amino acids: CASSQPQGFGNTIYF.

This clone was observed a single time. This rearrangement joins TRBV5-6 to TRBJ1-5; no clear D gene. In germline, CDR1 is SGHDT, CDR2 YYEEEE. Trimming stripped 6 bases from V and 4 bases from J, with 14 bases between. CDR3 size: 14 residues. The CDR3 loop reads CASTDWVGNQPQHF. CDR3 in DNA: TGTGCCAGCACCGACTGGGTCGGGAATCAGCCCCAGCATTTT.

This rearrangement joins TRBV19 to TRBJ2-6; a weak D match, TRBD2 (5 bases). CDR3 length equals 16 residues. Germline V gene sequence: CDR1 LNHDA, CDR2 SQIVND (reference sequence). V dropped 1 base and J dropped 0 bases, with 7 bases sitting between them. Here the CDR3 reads CASSIVGSSGANVLTF. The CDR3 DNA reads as TGTGCCAGTAGTATAGTGGGGAGCTCTGGGGCCAACGTCCTGACTTTC.

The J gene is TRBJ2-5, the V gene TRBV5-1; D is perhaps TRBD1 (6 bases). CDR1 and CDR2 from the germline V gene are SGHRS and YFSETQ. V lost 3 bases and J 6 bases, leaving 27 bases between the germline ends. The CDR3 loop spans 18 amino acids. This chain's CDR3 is CASSSRDTSFFQVKTQYF. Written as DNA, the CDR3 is TGCGCCAGCAGCTCCCGGGACACAAGCTTCTTCCAAGTAAAGACCCAGTACTTC.

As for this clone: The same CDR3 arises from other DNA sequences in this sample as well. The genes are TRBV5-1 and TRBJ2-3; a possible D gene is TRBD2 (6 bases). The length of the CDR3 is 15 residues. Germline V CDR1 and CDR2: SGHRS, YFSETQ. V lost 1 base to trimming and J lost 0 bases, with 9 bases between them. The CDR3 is CASSLRGLSTDTQYF. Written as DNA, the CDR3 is TGCGCCAGCAGCTTGCGGGGACTGAGCACAGATACGCAGTATTTT.

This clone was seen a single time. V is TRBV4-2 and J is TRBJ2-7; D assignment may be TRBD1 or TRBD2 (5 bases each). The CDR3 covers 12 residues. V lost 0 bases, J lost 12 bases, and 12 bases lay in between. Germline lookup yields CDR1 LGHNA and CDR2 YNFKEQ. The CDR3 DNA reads TGTGCCAGCAGCCAAGATGGGGGATTCAGGTACTTC. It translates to CASSQDGGFRYF.

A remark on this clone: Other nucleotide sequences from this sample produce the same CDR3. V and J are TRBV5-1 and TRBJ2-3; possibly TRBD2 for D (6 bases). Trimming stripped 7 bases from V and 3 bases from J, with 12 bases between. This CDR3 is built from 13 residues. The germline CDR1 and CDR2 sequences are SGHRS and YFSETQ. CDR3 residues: CASAGGGTDTQYF. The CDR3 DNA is TGCGCCAGCGCCGGGGGTGGGACAGATACGCAGTATTTT.

CDR3 residues: CASSWQGFGTADTQYF. The CDR3 DNA is TGTGCCAGCAGCTGGCAGGGATTCGGCACTGCAGATACGCAGTATTTT. The V and J genes are TRBV7-9 and TRBJ2-3; maybe TRBD1 (5 bases). V was cut by 4 bases and J by 4 bases, with 18 bases left in between. The CDR3 runs to 16 residues. CDR1 and CDR2 (germline): SEHNR, FQNEAQ (reference sequence).

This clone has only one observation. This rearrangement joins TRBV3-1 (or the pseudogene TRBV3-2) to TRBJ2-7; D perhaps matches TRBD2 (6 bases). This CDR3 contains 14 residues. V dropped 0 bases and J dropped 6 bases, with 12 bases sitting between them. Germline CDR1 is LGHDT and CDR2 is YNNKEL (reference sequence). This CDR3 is CASSQDRGMGEQYF. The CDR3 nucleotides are TGTGCCAGCAGCCAAGATCGCGGGATGGGCGAGCAGTACTTC.

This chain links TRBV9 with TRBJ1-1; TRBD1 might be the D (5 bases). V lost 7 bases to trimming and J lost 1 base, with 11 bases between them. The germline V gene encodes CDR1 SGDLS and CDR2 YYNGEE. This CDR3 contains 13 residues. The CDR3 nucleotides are TGTGCCAGCGGGGGAATTGGGAACACTGAAGCTTTCTTT. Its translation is CASGGIGNTEAFF.

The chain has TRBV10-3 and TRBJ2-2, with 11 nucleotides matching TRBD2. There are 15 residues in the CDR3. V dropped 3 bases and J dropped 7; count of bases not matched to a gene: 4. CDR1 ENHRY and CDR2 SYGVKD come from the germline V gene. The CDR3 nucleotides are TGTGCCATCAGTGATAGCGGGGGGGCCAGCGGGGAGCTGTTTTTT. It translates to CAISDSGGASGELFF.

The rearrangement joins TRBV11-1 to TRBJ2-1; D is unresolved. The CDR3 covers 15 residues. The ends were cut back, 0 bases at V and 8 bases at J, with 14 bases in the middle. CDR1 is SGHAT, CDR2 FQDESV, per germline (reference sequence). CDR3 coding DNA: TGTGCCAGCAGCTTAGCCGGTGGGCCGGGCGATGAGCAGTTCTTC. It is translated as CASSLAGGPGDEQFF.

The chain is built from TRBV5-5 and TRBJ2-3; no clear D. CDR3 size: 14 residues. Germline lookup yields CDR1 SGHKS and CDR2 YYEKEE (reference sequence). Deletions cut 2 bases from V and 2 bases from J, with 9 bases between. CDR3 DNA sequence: TGTGCCAGCAGCTTCACCCAGAACACAGATACGCAGTATTTT. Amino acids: CASSFTQNTDTQYF.

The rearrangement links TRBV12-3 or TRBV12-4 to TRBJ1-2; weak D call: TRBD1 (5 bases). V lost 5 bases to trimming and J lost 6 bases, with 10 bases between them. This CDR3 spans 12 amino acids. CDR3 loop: CASSEDINGYTF. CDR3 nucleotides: TGTGCCAGCAGTGAGGACATTAATGGCTACACCTTC.

The CDR3 DNA sequence: TGCGCCAGCAGCTTGGGGGGCATATCAGATACGCAGTATTTT. Its protein product is CASSLGGISDTQYF. The chain links TRBV5-1 to TRBJ2-3, with D maybe TRBD1 (5 bases). This CDR3 contains 14 residues. From germline, CDR1 is SGHRS and CDR2 YFSETQ. V gave up 0 bases and J gave up 4 bases, with 9 bases separating them.

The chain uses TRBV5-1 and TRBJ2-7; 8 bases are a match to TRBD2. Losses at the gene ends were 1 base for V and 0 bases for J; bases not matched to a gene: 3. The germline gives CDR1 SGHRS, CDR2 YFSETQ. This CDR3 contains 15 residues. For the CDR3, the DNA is TGCGCCAGCAGCTTGACTAGCGGAAGCTCCTACGAGCAGTACTTC. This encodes CASSLTSGSSYEQYF.

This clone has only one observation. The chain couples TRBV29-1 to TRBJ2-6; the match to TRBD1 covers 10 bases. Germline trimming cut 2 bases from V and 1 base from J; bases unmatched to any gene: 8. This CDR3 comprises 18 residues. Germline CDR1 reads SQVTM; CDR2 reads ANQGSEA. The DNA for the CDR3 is TGCAGCGTTGAATCTGGGACAGGGGTTCGTTCTGGGGCCAACGTCCTGACTTTC. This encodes CSVESGTGVRSGANVLTF. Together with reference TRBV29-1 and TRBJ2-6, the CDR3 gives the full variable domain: SAVISQKPSRDICQRGTSLTIQCQVDSQVTMMFWYRQQPGQSLTLIATANQGSEATYESGFVIDKFPISRPNLTFSTLTVSNMSPEDSSIYLCSVESGTGVRSGANVLTFGAGSRLTVL.

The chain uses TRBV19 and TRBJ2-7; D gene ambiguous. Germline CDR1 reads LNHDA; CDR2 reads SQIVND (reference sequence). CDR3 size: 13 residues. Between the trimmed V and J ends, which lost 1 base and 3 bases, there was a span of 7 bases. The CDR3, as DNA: TGTGCCAGTAGTATAGGGGCTGACTACGAGCAGTACTTC. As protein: CASSIGADYEQYF.

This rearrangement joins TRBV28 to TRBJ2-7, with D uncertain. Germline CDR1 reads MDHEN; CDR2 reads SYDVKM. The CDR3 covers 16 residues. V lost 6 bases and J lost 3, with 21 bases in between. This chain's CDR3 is CASRGNSVGSLYEQYF. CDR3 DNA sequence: TGTGCCAGCAGAGGGAATAGTGTGGGGTCTCTCTACGAGCAGTACTTC.

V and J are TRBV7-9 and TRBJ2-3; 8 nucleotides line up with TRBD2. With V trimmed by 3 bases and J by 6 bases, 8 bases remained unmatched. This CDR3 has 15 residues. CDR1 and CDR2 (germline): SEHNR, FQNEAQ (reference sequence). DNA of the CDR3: TGTGCCAGCAGCTTTGGCGGGGGGTCTGGGGATACGCAGTATTTT. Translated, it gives CASSFGGGSGDTQYF.

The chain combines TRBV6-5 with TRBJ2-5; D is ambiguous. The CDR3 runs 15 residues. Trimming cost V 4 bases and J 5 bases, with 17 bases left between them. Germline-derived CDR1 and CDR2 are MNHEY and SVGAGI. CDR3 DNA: TGTGCCAGCAGTTCATTCTTGCAGTTAAGGGAGACCCAGTACTTC. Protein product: CASSSFLQLRETQYF.

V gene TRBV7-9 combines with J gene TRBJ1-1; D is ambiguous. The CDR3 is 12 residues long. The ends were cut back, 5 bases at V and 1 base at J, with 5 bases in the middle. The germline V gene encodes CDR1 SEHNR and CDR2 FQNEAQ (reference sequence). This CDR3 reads CASSPRNTEAFF. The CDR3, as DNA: TGTGCCAGCAGCCCGAGGAACACTGAAGCTTTCTTT.

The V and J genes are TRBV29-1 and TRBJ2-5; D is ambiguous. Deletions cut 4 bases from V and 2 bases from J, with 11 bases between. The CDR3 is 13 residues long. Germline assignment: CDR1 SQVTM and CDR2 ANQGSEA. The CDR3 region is CSVASSKQETQYF. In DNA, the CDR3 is TGCAGCGTTGCTTCCAGCAAACAAGAGACCCAGTACTTC.